This is a list of T cell receptor beta chains from one sample in a study of graft-versus-host responses after intestinal transplantation. No cognate antigen is known for these TCRs. Generated by immunoSEQ multiplex PCR, the TCRdb table keeps only in-frame clones and is missing some. The repertoire holds approximately 71,000 clones, with more than 80% as singletons. The sequencing here drew on unstimulated CD8+ T cells sorted from spleen or lymph node cells, taken before intestinal transplant. The receptors shown here come from a human donor who received an intestinal transplant. The CDR3 runs from the conserved cysteine through the conserved F or W. D genes are given only for firm matches. Clone sizes are given selectively: once, few, many, or a class where the clone is expanded.

j_gene | d_gene | v_gene | abundance | CDR3aa | CDR3nt
TRBJ2-3 | NA | TRBV27 | NA | CASSPPLAMSTDTQYF | TGTGCCAGCAGTCCCCCCTTAGCGATGAGCACAGATACGCAGTATTTT
TRBJ2-1 | TRBD2 | TRBV5-1 | NA | CASSLESGTRSPYNEQFF | TGCGCCAGCAGCTTGGAGTCAGGGACTAGGAGCCCCTACAATGAGCAGTTCTTC
TRBJ1-6 | NA | TRBV7-2 | NA | CASSLNTLGSPGGNSPLHF | TGTGCCAGCAGCCTAAACACCCTGGGGTCACCCGGGGGTAATTCACCCCTCCACTTT
TRBJ2-1 | NA | TRBV19 | NA | CASSIGFGGSSYNEQFF | TGTGCCAGTAGTATAGGATTTGGCGGCAGCTCCTACAATGAGCAGTTCTTC
TRBJ2-7 | NA | TRBV2 | once | CASIPRGSGSYEQYF | TGTGCCAGCATCCCAAGGGGTAGCGGCTCCTACGAGCAGTACTTC
TRBJ1-2 | NA | TRBV10-2 | once | CASSATENYGYTF | TGCGCCAGCAGCGCAACAGAGAACTATGGCTACACCTTC
TRBJ2-3 | TRBD2 | TRBV4-2 | NA | CASSHPLAGGPSTQYF | TGTGCCAGCAGCCATCCCCTAGCGGGGGGGCCGAGTACGCAGTATTTT
TRBJ2-7 | TRBD2 | TRBV7-9 | NA | CASSFSGVGLDEQYF | TGTGCCAGCAGCTTTAGCGGGGTTGGACTCGACGAGCAGTACTTC
TRBJ2-7 | NA | TRBV14 | NA | CASSPGPGAEQYF | TGTGCCAGCAGCCCTGGGCCTGGCGCCGAGCAGTACTTC
TRBJ2-1 | NA | TRBV5-1 | once | CASSSAGPINEQFF | TGCGCCAGCAGCTCTGCGGGGCCAATCAATGAGCAGTTCTTC
TRBJ1-1 | NA | TRBV18 | NA | CASSPEGGRNTEAFF | TGTGCCAGCTCCCCAGAGGGGGGGAGAAACACTGAAGCTTTCTTT
TRBJ1-1 | TRBD1 | TRBV7-8 | NA | CASSRRQGGTEAFF | TGTGCCAGCAGCCGGCGACAGGGGGGTACTGAAGCTTTCTTT
TRBJ1-4 | TRBD1 | TRBV29-1 | once | CSVETGDNEKLFF | TGCAGCGTTGAAACAGGGGATAATGAAAAACTGTTTTTT
TRBJ2-7 | NA | TRBV4-1 | once | CASSQDEQGSYEQYF | TGCGCCAGCAGCCAAGATGAACAGGGATCCTACGAGCAGTACTTC
TRBJ1-1 | NA | TRBV2 | NA | CARLMNTEAFF | TGTGCCAGACTCATGAACACTGAAGCTTTCTTT
TRBJ1-2 | TRBD1 | TRBV5-6 | few | CASSFGTGTYGYTF | TGTGCCAGCAGCTTCGGGACAGGAACCTATGGCTACACCTTC
TRBJ2-7 | NA | TRBV6-5 | NA | CASSYWESSYEQYF | TGTGCCAGCAGTTACTGGGAGAGCTCCTACGAGCAGTACTTC
TRBJ1-6 | NA | TRBV28 | NA | CASSDQLQGTLYNSPLHF | TGTGCCAGCAGTGACCAACTACAGGGCACTTTATATAATTCACCCCTCCACTTT
TRBJ1-1 | NA | TRBV2 | NA | CASRTIQLNTEAFF | TGTGCCAGCAGGACTATACAGCTGAACACTGAAGCTTTCTTT
TRBJ2-1 | NA | TRBV7-6 | NA | CASSPGETNEQFF | TGTGCCAGCAGCCCCGGGGAGACCAATGAGCAGTTCTTC
TRBJ1-3 | TRBD1 | TRBV9 | NA | CASSGTGNTIYF | TGTGCCAGCAGCGGGACAGGGAACACCATATATTTT
TRBJ2-7 | NA | TRBV6-1 | few | CASSEQGESSYEQYF | TGTGCCAGCAGTGAGCAGGGCGAGAGCTCCTACGAGCAGTACTTC
TRBJ2-5 | TRBD2 | TRBV10-2 | NA | CASSDSERGVTQYF | TGCGCCAGCAGTGATTCGGAGCGGGGTGTGACCCAGTACTTC
TRBJ2-3 | TRBD2 | TRBV6-4 | NA | CATSLAGAGTDTQYF | TGTGCCACCTCACTAGCGGGAGCGGGCACAGATACGCAGTATTTT
TRBJ2-7 | NA | TRBV5-4 | NA | CASSFGSGEQYF | TGTGCCAGCAGCTTTGGGAGTGGCGAGCAGTACTTC
TRBJ2-7 | TRBD2 | TRBV18 | NA | CASSLGREIAGGPSYEQYF | TGTGCCAGCTCCCTCGGAAGAGAGATAGCGGGAGGGCCCTCCTACGAGCAGTACTTC